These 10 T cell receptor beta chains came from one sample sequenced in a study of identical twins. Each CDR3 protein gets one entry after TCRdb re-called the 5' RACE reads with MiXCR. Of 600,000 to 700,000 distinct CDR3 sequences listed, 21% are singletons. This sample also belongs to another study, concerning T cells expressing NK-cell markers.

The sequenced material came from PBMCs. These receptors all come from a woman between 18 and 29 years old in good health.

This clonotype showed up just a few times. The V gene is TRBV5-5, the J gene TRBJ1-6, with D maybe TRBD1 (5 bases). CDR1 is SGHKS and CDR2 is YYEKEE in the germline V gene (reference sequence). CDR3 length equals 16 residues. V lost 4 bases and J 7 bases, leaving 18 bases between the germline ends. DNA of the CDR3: TGTGCCAGCAGCCTTCCCAGTACCAGGGAGAATTCACCCCTCCACTTT. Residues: CASSLPSTRENSPLHF. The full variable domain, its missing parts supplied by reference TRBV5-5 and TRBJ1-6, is DAGVTQSPTHLIKTRGQQVTLRCSPISGHKSVSWYQQVLGQGPQFIFQYYEKEERGRGNFPDRFSARQFPNYSSELNVNALLLGDSALYLCASSLPSTRENSPLHFGNGTRLTVT.

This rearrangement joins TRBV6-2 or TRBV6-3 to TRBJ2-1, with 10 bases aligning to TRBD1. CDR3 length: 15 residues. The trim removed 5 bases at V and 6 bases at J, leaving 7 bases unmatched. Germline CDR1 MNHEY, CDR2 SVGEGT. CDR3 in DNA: TGTGCCAGCAGTGTACTCCGGACAGGGGGCAATGAGCAGTTCTTC. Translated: CASSVLRTGGNEQFF.

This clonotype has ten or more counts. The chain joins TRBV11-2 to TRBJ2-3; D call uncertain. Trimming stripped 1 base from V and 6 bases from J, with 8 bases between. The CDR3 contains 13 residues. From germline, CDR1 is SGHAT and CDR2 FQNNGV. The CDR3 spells CASSLVASDTQYF. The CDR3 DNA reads TGTGCCAGCAGCTTAGTGGCTTCCGATACGCAGTATTTT.

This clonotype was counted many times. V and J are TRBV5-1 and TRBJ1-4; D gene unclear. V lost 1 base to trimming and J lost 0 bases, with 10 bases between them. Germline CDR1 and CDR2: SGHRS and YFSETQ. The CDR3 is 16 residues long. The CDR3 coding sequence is TGCGCCAGCAGCTTGAACAGAGGAGCAACTAATGAAAAACTGTTTTTT. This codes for CASSLNRGATNEKLFF.

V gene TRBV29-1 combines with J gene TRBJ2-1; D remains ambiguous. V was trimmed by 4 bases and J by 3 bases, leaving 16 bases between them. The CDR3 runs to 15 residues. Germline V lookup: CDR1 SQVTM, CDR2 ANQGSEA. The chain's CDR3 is CSVAGPISFYNEQFF. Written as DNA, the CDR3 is TGCAGCGTTGCAGGCCCGATTTCGTTCTACAATGAGCAGTTCTTC.

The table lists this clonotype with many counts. The CDR3 DNA follows: TGTGCCAGCAGTACCCTAGCGGGAGGCAACGAGCAGTACTTC. Residues: CASSTLAGGNEQYF. This chain connects TRBV6-1 to TRBJ2-7, with 11 bases aligning to TRBD2. CDR1 is MNHNS and CDR2 is SASEGT in the germline V gene. CDR3 length: 14 amino acids. The V gene end was trimmed by 5 bases and the J gene end by 5 bases; junction bases not matched to a gene: 5.

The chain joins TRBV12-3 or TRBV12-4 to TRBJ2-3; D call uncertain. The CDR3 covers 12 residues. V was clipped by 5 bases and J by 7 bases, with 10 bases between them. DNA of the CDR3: TGTGCCAGCAGTGGTCCGGACCATACGCAGTATTTT. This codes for CASSGPDHTQYF.

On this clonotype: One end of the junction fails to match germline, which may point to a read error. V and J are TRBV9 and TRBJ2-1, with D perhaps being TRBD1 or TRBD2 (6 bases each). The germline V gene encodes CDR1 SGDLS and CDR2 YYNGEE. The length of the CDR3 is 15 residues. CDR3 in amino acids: CASSVGGPSYNEQFF. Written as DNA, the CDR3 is TGTGCCAGCAGTGTAGGGGGGCCCTCTTACAATGAGCAGTTCTTC.

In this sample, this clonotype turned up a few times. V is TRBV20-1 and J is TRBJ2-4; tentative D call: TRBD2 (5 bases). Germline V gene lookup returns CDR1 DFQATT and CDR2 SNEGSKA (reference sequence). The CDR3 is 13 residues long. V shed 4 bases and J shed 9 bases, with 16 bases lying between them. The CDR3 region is CSAKWLGGGIQYF. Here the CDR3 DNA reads TGCAGTGCTAAGTGGCTCGGCGGAGGCATTCAGTACTTC.

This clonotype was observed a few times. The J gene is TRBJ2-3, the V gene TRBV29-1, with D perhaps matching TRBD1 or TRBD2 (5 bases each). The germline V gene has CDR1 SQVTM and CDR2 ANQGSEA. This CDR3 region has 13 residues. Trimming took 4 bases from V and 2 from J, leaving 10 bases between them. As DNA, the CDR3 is TGCAGCGTTGGAGGGGTGTCCACAGATACGCAGTATTTT. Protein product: CSVGGVSTDTQYF.